This entry describes one T cell receptor (beta chain). The antigen remains unidentified. This specimen comes from a study of shared clonotypes between healthy human individuals. Study-level results: Naive subsets generally exceeded memory subsets in estimated richness. Sampling was confined to blood; repertoires within tissues likely differ. Donor clonotype sharing was expected to depend on sequencing depth.

This table comes from immunoSEQ multiplex PCR, and its TCRdb copy is limited to in-frame clones, with some not included. The profile shows about 1.1 million clones, roughly 77% of them singletons. The germline CDR1 and CDR2 sequences are SEHNR and FQNEAQ (reference sequence). This CDR3 region has 16 residues. Deletions cut 2 bases from V and 0 bases from J, with 14 bases between. This TCR was recovered from a young man in good health. Some clones in this sample may be carry-over from other donors' samples. What was sequenced was memory CD4+ T cells from PBMCs. This sample's subset: CD45RA-negative fraction. This chain links TRBV7-9 with TRBJ2-7; tentative D call: TRBD2 (6 bases). The CDR3 here is CASSLWGEVASYEQYF. CDR3 bases: TGTGCCAGCAGCTTATGGGGGGAGGTCGCCTCCTACGAGCAGTACTTC.